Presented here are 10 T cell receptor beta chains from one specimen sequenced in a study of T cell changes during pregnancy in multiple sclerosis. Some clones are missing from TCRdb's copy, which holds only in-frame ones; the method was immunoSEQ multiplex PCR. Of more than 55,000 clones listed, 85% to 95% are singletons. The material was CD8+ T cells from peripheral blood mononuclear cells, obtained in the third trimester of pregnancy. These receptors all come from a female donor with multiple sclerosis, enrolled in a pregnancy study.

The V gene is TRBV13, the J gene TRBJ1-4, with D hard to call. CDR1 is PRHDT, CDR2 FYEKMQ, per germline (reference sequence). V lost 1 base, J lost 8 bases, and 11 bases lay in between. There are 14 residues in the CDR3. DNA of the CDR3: TGTGCCAGCAGCTTAGTCGGGTTTCAAGAAAAACTGTTTTTT. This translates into CASSLVGFQEKLFF.

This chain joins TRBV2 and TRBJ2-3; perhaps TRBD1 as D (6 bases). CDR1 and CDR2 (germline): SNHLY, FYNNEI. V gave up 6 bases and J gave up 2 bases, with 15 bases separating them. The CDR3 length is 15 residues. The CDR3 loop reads CASSFTGSSTDTQYF. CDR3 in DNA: TGTGCCAGCAGCTTTACAGGGTCGTCCACAGATACGCAGTATTTT.

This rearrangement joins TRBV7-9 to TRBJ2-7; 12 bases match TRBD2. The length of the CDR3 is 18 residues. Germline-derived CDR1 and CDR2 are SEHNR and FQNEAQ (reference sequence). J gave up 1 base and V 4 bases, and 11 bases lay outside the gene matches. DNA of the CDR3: TGTGCCAGCAGCTCGCCGGGACTAGCGGGTCGACGTTCCTACGAGCAGTACTTC. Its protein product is CASSSPGLAGRRSYEQYF.

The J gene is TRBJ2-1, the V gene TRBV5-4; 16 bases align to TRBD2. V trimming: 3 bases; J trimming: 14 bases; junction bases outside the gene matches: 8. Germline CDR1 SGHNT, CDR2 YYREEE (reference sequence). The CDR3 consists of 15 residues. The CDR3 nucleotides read TGTGCCAGCAGCTCGGGACTAGCGGGAGGGCCAGGGGAGTTCTTC. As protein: CASSSGLAGGPGEFF. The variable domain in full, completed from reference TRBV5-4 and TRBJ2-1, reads ETGVTQSPTHLIKTRGQQVTLRCSSQSGHNTVSWYQQALGQGPQFIFQYYREEENGRGNFPPRFSGLQFPNYSSELNVNALELDDSALYLCASSSGLAGGPGEFFGPGTRLTVL.

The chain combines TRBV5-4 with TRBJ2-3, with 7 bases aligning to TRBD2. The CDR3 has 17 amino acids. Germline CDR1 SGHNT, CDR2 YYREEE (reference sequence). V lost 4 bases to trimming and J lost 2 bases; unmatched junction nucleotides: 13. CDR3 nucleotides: TGTGCCAGCAGCACATTAGCGGGCCAGCCCCTCACAGATACGCAGTATTTT. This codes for CASSTLAGQPLTDTQYF.

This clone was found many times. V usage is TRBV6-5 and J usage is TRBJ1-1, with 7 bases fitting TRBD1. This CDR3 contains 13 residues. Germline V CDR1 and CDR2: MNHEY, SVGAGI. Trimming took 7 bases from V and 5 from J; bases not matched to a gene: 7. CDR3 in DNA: TGTGCCAGCACTTCAGGGGGGTGGACTGAAGCTTTCTTT. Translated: CASTSGGWTEAFF.

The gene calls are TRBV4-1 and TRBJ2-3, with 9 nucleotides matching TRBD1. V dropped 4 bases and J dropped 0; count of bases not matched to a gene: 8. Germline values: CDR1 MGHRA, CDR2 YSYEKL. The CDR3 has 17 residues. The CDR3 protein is CASSRIQGAVSTDTQYF. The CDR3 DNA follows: TGCGCCAGCAGCCGGATACAGGGGGCGGTTAGCACAGATACGCAGTATTTT.

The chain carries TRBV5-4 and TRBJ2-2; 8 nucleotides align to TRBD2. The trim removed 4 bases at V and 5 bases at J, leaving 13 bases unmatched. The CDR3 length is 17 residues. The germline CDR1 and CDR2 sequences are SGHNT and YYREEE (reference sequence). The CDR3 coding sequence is TGTGCCAGCAGCCAAGACCTACAGGGACTAGGAACCGGGGAGCTGTTTTTT. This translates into CASSQDLQGLGTGELFF.

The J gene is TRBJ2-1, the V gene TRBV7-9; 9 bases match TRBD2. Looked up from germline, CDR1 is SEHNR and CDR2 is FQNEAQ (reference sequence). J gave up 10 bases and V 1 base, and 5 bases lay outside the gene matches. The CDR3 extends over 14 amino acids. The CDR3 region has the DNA TGTGCCAGCAGCTTAGATTCCCTAGCGGGAGAGCAGTTCTTC. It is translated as CASSLDSLAGEQFF.

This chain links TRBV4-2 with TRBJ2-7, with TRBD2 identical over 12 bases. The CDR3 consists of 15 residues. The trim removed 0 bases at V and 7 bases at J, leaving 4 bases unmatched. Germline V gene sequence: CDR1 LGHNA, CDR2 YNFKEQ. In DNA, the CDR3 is TGTGCCAGCAGCCAAGAGACTAGCGGGAGAGGTGAGCAGTACTTC. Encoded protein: CASSQETSGRGEQYF.